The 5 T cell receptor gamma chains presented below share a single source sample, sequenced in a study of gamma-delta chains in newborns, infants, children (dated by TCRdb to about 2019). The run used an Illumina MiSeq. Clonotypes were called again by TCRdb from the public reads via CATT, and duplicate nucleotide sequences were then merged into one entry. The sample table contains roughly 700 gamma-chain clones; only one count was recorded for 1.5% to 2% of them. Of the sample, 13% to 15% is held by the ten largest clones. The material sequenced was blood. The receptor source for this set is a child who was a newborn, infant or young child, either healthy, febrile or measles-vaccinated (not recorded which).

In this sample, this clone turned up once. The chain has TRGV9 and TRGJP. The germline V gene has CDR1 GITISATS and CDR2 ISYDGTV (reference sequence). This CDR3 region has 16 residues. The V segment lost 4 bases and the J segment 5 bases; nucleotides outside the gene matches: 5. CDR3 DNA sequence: TGTGCCTTGTGGGAAACTAAAGAGTTGGGCAAAAAAATCAAGGTATTT. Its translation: CALWETKELGKKIKVF.

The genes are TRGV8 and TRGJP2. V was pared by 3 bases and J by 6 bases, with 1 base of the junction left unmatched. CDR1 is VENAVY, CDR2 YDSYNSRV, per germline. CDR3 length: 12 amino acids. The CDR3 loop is CATWDCDWIKTF. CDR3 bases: TGTGCCACCTGGGATTGTGATTGGATCAAGACGTTT.

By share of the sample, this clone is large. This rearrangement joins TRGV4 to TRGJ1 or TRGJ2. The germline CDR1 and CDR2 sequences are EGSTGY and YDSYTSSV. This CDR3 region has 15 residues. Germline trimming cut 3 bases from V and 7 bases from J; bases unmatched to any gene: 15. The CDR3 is CATWDTPRGGYKKLF. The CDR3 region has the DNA TGTGCCACCTGGGATACCCCCCGCGGCGGGTATAAGAAACTCTTT.

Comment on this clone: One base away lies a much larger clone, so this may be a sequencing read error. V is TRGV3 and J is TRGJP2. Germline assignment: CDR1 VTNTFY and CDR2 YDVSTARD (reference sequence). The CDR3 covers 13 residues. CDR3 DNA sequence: TGTGCCGCCTGGGACAGGCTTGGTTGGATCAAGACGTTT. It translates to CAAWDRLGWIKTF.

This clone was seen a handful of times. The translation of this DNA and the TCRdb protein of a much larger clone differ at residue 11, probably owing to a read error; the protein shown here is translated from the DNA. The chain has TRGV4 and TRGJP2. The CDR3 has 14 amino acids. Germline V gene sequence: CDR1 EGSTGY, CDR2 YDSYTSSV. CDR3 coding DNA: TGTGCCACCCGCACTTATAGTAGTGATTGGGTCAAGACGTTT. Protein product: CATRTYSSDWVKTF.